The text below deals with one TCR beta chain. The data stem from a study of blood T cell repertoires in COVID-19. Whole-study context: Some COVID-19 samples were acute and others convalescent; all came from the United States, Italy and Spain. T cells, B-cell-depleted T cells, or PBMCs provided the cDNA or gDNA that served as material.

The CDR3 is 12 residues long. Germline V CDR1 and CDR2: MNHNS, SASEGT. The ends were cut back, 1 base at V and 7 bases at J, with 7 bases in the middle. Original data processing: Amplification with reference gene primers provided the estimates of nucleated cell counts. Repertoires were generated with immunoSEQ multiplex PCR, while TCRdb's copy carries only in-frame clones and drops some. The V and J calls and clone size come from that table; D and trimming were worked out from the DNA. The profile shows around 100,000 clones, approximately 86% of them singletons. The J gene is TRBJ1-2, the V gene TRBV6-1; unclear D gene. The receptor comes from a human donor in a cohort sampled during active COVID-19. Specimen: peripheral blood. CDR3 protein: CASSEGQIGYTF. CDR3 sequence (DNA): TGTGCCAGCAGTGAAGGGCAGATTGGCTACACCTTC.